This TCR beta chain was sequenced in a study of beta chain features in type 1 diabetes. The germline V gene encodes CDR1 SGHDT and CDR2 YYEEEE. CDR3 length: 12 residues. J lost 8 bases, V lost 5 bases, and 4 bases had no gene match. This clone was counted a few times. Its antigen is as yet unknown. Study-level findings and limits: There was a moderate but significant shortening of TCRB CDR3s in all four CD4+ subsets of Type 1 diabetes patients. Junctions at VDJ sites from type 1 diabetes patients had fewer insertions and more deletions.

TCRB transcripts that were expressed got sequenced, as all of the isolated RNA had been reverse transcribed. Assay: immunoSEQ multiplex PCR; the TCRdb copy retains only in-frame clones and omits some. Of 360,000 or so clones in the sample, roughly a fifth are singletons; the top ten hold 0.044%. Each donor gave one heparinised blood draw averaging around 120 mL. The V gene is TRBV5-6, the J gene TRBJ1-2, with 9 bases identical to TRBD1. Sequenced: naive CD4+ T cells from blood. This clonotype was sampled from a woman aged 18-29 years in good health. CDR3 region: CASRGTGKGYTF. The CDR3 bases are TGTGCCAGCAGGGGGACAGGGAAAGGCTACACCTTC.